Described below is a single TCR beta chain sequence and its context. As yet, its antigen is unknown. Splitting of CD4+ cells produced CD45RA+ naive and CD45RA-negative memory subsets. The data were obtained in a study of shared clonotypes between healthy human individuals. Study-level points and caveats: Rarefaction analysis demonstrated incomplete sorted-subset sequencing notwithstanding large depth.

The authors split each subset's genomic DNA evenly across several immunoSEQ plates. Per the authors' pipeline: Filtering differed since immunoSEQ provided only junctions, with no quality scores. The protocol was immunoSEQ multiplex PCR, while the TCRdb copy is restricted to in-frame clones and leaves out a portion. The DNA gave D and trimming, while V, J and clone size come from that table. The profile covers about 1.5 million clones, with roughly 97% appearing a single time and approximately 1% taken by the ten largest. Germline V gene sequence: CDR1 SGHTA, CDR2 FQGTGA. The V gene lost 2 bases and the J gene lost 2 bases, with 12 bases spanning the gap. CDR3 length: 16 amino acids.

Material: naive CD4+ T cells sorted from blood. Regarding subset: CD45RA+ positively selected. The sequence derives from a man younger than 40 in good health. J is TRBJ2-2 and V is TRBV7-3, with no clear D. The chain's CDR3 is CASSLSPGLNTGELFF. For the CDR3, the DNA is TGTGCCAGCAGCTTATCCCCGGGCCTCAACACCGGGGAGCTGTTTTTT. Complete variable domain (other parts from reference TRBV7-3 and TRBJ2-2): GAGVSQTPSNKVTEKGKYVELRCDPISGHTALYWYRQSLGQGPEFLIYFQGTGAADDSGLPNDRFFAVRPEGSVSTLKIQRTERGDSAVYLCASSLSPGLNTGELFFGEGSRLTVL.